This T cell receptor beta chain was sequenced for a study of cytomegalovirus exposure and HLA in healthy donors. Whole-study results and caveats: Excluded were some V segments that proved indistinguishable, including TRBV6-2 and TRBV6-3. Presence/absence analyses rested on an assumption that sequencing depth was roughly uniform across donors.

V shed 2 bases and J shed 2 bases, with 7 bases lying between them. Germline V gives CDR1 MNHNY, CDR2 SVGAGI (reference sequence). The CDR3 contains 14 residues. PCR used 60 Vbeta primers and 13 Jbeta primers. Data came from immunoSEQ multiplex PCR; TCRdb stores just in-frame clones and leaves some out. The sample holds about 130,000 clones; approximately 86% are singletons and the top ten take under 2%. With regard to this clone: Its antigen is not known.

This receptor was identified in a boy between 10 and 17 years old in good health and CMV-seronegative. The specimen sequenced was PBMCs. The V and J genes are TRBV6-6 and TRBJ1-5; unclear D gene. The CDR3, as DNA: TGTGCCAGCAGTTACCAGCAGGGCAATCAGCCCCAGCATTTT. This sequence encodes CASSYQQGNQPQHF.